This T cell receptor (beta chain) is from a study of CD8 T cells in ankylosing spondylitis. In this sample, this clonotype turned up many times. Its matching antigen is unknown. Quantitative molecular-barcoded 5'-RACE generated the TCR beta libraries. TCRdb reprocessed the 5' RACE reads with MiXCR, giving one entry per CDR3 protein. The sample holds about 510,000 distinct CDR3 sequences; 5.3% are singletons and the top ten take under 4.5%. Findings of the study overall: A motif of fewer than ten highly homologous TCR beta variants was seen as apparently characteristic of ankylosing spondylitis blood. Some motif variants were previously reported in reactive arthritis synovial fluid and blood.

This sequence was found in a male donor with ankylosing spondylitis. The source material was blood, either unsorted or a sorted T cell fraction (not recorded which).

The CDR3 DNA sequence: TGTGCCAGCAGCGGGACGGGACTAGCCTACGAGCAGTACTTC. This encodes CASSGTGLAYEQYF. This chain joins TRBV7-9 and TRBJ2-7; TRBD2 matches 8 bases. With 5 bases clipped from V and 2 bases from J, the junction kept 5 bases outside the gene matches. This CDR3 is 14 amino acids long. The germline CDR1 and CDR2 sequences are SEHNR and FQNEAQ (reference sequence). Filled out from reference TRBV7-9 and TRBJ2-7, the complete variable domain reads DTGVSQNPRHKITKRGQNVTFRCDPISEHNRLYWYRQTLGQGPEFLTYFQNEAQLEKSRLLSDRFSAERPKGSFSTLEIQRTEQGDSAMYLCASSGTGLAYEQYFGPGTRLTVT.